These 26 T cell receptor beta chains came from one sample sequenced in a study of blood T cell repertoires in COVID-19. Only in-frame clones appear in the TCRdb table, and some are missing; sequencing was by immunoSEQ multiplex PCR. Of around 110,000 clones listed, 84% are singletons. Source material: PBMCs or T cells enriched from blood (not recorded which). The receptors derive from a woman aged 25 to 39 who had recovered from COVID-19.

The rearrangement joins TRBV28 to TRBJ1-1; D might be TRBD1 (6 bases). The germline V and J ends were trimmed by 6 bases and 10 bases, with 21 bases remaining between them. Germline assignment: CDR1 MDHEN and CDR2 SYDVKM. The CDR3 runs 14 residues. The CDR3 region has the DNA TGTGCCAGCAGCACCGCCCCGAAGGGGGTCGGAGCTTTCTTT. Amino acid sequence: CASSTAPKGVGAFF.

The genes are TRBV5-1 and TRBJ2-7; D not resolved. With 0 bases removed from V and 4 bases from J, the gap between germline ends came to 11 bases. Germline V CDR1 and CDR2: SGHRS, YFSETQ. The length of the CDR3 is 14 residues. DNA of the CDR3: TGCGCCAGCAGCTTGGACAGACATTCATACGAGCAGTACTTC. Encoded protein: CASSLDRHSYEQYF.

This chain uses TRBV4-3 with TRBJ1-1; tentatively, D is TRBD1 (5 bases). Trimming took off 1 base at V and 5 bases at J, with 11 bases between the two ends. Germline-derived CDR1 and CDR2 are LGHNA and YSLEER. CDR3 length equals 14 residues. This CDR3 is CASSQGDFRTEAFF. The CDR3 DNA is TGCGCCAGCAGCCAAGGGGACTTTCGGACTGAAGCTTTCTTT.

V and J are TRBV23-1 and TRBJ2-1, with D possibly being TRBD2 (5 bases). TRBV23-1 is filed as an ORF, its function uncertain. The V gene lost 7 bases and the J gene lost 3 bases, with 28 bases spanning the gap. The CDR3 totals 19 residues. In DNA, the CDR3 is TGCGCCAGCACCTCCCCCTCGGTGGGGTCTAGCTTTCACTACAATGAGCAGTTCTTC. It yields the protein CASTSPSVGSSFHYNEQFF.

The CDR3: CASSYGDRASVSYEQYF. CDR3 DNA sequence: TGTGCCAGCAGTTACGGGGACAGGGCATCTGTCTCCTACGAGCAGTACTTC. The chain uses TRBV6-2 or TRBV6-3 and TRBJ2-7; 9 positions agree with TRBD1. V trimming: 2 bases; J trimming: 0 bases; junction bases outside the gene matches: 8. CDR1 MNHEY and CDR2 SVGEGT come from the germline V gene. This CDR3 is built from 17 residues.

V and J are TRBV19 and TRBJ1-4; D is perhaps TRBD1 (5 bases). CDR1 and CDR2 (germline): LNHDA, SQIVND (reference sequence). The CDR3 spans 17 residues. The ends were cut back, 3 bases at V and 0 bases at J, with 14 bases in the middle. This chain's CDR3 is CASSIFIPTATNEKLFF. CDR3 coding DNA: TGTGCCAGTAGTATCTTCATACCGACAGCAACTAATGAAAAACTGTTTTTT.

CDR3 nucleotides: TGCAGTGCGTACCTAGCGCGCGAGCAGTTCTTC. It specifies CSAYLAREQFF. V usage is TRBV20-1 and J usage is TRBJ2-1, with D perhaps matching TRBD2 (6 bases). Trimming shortened V by 6 bases and J by 10 bases, and 13 bases separated the two germline ends. CDR3 length: 11 amino acids. The V gene's germline CDR1 is DFQATT and CDR2 SNEGSKA (reference sequence).

V usage is TRBV27 and J usage is TRBJ1-2, with D maybe TRBD1 (6 bases). Trimming removed 4 bases from V and 10 bases from J, with 13 bases in between. Germline V lookup: CDR1 MNHEY, CDR2 SMNVEV (reference sequence). CDR3 length equals 12 residues. The DNA of the CDR3 is TGTGCCAGCAGTTCGTCTACAGGGCTCTACACCTTC. Amino acids: CASSSSTGLYTF.

Here the CDR3 reads CASSLTRTSGTVGELFF. The CDR3 DNA reads TGTGCCAGCAGCTTAACGAGGACTAGCGGGACGGTCGGGGAGCTGTTTTTT. The chain employs TRBV7-3 and TRBJ2-2, with TRBD2 identical over 12 bases. The junction had 6 bases not matched to a gene; V was cut back by 0 bases and J by 7 bases. Germline V gives CDR1 SGHTA, CDR2 FQGTGA. The CDR3 is 17 residues long.

J is TRBJ1-5 and V is TRBV19; D gene uncertain. The CDR3 covers 13 residues. CDR1 and CDR2 (germline): LNHDA, SQIVND (reference sequence). Trimming shortened V by 3 bases and J by 3 bases, and 6 bases separated the two germline ends. CDR3 nucleotides: TGTGCCAGTAGTATGTGGGCCAATCAGCCCCAGCATTTT. Translated, it gives CASSMWANQPQHF. The whole variable domain, remainder taken from reference TRBV19 and TRBJ1-5, is DGGITQSPKYLFRKEGQNVTLSCEQNLNHDAMYWYRQDPGQGLRLIYYSQIVNDFQKGDIAEGYSVSREKKESFPLTVTSAQKNPTAFYLCASSMWANQPQHFGDGTRLSIL.

This clone was recorded once. The rearrangement uses TRBV28 and TRBJ2-4; no reliable D call. Germline V gene data show CDR1 as MDHEN and CDR2 as SYDVKM. V shed 3 bases and J shed 5 bases, with 8 bases lying between them. The length of the CDR3 is 13 residues. CDR3 in amino acids: CASSFKEQNIQYF. Here the CDR3 DNA reads TGTGCCAGCAGTTTTAAGGAGCAAAACATTCAGTACTTC.

J is TRBJ2-5 and V is TRBV7-3; D may be TRBD2 (7 bases). Germline lookup yields CDR1 SGHTA and CDR2 FQGTGA. V lost 5 bases and J 5 bases, leaving 15 bases between the germline ends. The CDR3 runs to 14 residues. The CDR3 region has the DNA TGTGCCAGCAGCCGAGGGAGGGGGAAGGAGACCCAGTACTTC. Translation gives CASSRGRGKETQYF.

This chain uses TRBV19 with TRBJ2-2; no clear D. This CDR3 spans 15 amino acids. Germline-derived CDR1 and CDR2 are LNHDA and SQIVND (reference sequence). V shed 6 bases and J shed 0 bases, with 11 bases lying between them. DNA for the CDR3: TGTGCCAGTAGGAGGCCTCCTGCGAACACCGGGGAGCTGTTTTTT. Translating gives CASRRPPANTGELFF.

The rearrangement joins TRBV10-3 to TRBJ2-7; weak D call: TRBD2 (6 bases). Looked up from germline, CDR1 is ENHRY and CDR2 is SYGVKD. V lost 0 bases and J lost 6, with 12 bases in between. This CDR3 region has 14 residues. The CDR3: CAISESVGGFEQYF. The CDR3 region has the DNA TGTGCCATCAGTGAGTCGGTAGGAGGGTTCGAGCAGTACTTC.

Written as DNA, the CDR3 is TGTGCCAGCAGCCAAAACAGGGTTTCGGGCGAGCAGTACTTC. It codes for CASSQNRVSGEQYF. The chain is built from TRBV3-1 (or the pseudogene TRBV3-2) and TRBJ2-7; weak D call: TRBD1 (6 bases). This CDR3 region has 14 residues. The germline gives CDR1 LGHDT, CDR2 YNNKEL (reference sequence). The V end lost 2 bases, the J end lost 6 bases, and 14 bases lay between the germline ends.

The chain has TRBV27 and TRBJ2-7; 11 bases are shared with TRBD1. There are 14 residues in the CDR3. J was trimmed by 4 bases and V by 5 bases; bases with no gene match: 4. CDR1 and CDR2 (germline): MNHEY, SMNVEV (reference sequence). The CDR3 nucleotides are TGTGCCAGCAGTGCATGGGACAGGGGGTACGAGCAGTACTTC. Translated: CASSAWDRGYEQYF.

V usage is TRBV14 and J usage is TRBJ1-5, with D maybe TRBD1 (5 bases). The ends were cut back, 4 bases at V and 0 bases at J, with 25 bases in the middle. The CDR3 consists of 20 residues. The germline gives CDR1 SGHDN, CDR2 FVKESK. This CDR3 reads CASSLQDRHRFHHSNQPQHF. The DNA of the CDR3 is TGTGCCAGCAGCCTACAGGACCGACACCGGTTCCACCATAGCAATCAGCCCCAGCATTTT.

V gene TRBV23-1 combines with J gene TRBJ2-7; 8 nucleotides agree with TRBD1. TRBV23-1 is sorted into the ORF group, with uncertain function. CDR3 length: 17 residues. J lost 0 bases, V lost 4 bases, and 11 bases had no gene match. The CDR3 DNA follows: TGCGCCAGCAGTCTTGATGGGGGACAGGAGAGCTCCTACGAGCAGTACTTC. It yields the protein CASSLDGGQESSYEQYF.

V usage is TRBV28 and J usage is TRBJ2-4, with D maybe TRBD1 (6 bases). Germline V gene lookup returns CDR1 MDHEN and CDR2 SYDVKM. The CDR3 is 17 residues long. V was cut by 10 bases and J by 0 bases, with 22 bases left in between. The CDR3 DNA sequence: TGTGCCATCCAGGGGTCCTCCAGCGGATTAGCCAAAAACATTCAGTACTTC. Translation gives CAIQGSSSGLAKNIQYF.

The chain carries TRBV2 and TRBJ2-3, with a tentative D call TRBD2 (6 bases). V shed 3 bases and J shed 7 bases, with 17 bases lying between them. CDR3 size: 15 residues. CDR1 is SNHLY, CDR2 FYNNEI, per germline. CDR3 residues: CASSDDGGLPNTQYF. CDR3 nucleotides: TGTGCCAGCAGTGATGATGGGGGACTCCCGAATACGCAGTATTTT.

J is TRBJ1-2 and V is TRBV11-2; D ambiguous. The CDR3 extends over 17 amino acids. Germline CDR1 is SGHAT and CDR2 is FQNNGV. The V end was cut by 1 base, the J end by 2 bases, with 17 bases between. In DNA form, the CDR3 reads TGTGCCAGCAGCTTAGTCCGCTCTCCAGGCGCAAACTATGGCTACACCTTC. Protein: CASSLVRSPGANYGYTF.

This clone was observed a handful of times. This CDR3 is CASSMDILNTEAFF. The CDR3 DNA is TGTGCCAGTAGTATGGACATTTTGAACACTGAAGCTTTCTTT. The V gene is TRBV19, the J gene TRBJ1-1; TRBD1 might be the D (5 bases). This CDR3 has 14 residues. V gave up 3 bases and J gave up 0 bases, with 8 bases separating them. Looked up from germline, CDR1 is LNHDA and CDR2 is SQIVND (reference sequence).

This chain connects TRBV28 to TRBJ2-7, with D maybe TRBD1 (6 bases). CDR3 length equals 15 residues. CDR1 is MDHEN, CDR2 SYDVKM, per germline. Trimming shortened V by 3 bases and J by 4 bases, and 16 bases separated the two germline ends. This CDR3 reads CASSLWGARGYEQYF. The CDR3 DNA is TGTGCCAGCAGTTTGTGGGGTGCCAGGGGTTACGAGCAGTACTTC.

The chain combines TRBV5-1 with TRBJ1-6; possibly TRBD1 for D (6 bases). This CDR3 has 15 amino acids. V lost 3 bases and J lost 8, with 15 bases in between. Germline CDR1 SGHRS, CDR2 YFSETQ. The CDR3 bases are TGCGCCAGCAGCTCTGGGGGGGGCGCGGATTCACCCCTCCACTTT. Its translation: CASSSGGGADSPLHF.

The chain links TRBV9 to TRBJ2-3, with TRBD2 matching 15 bases. Germline V gene lookup returns CDR1 SGDLS and CDR2 YYNGEE. Germline trimming cut 4 bases from V and 3 bases from J; bases unmatched to any gene: 6. The CDR3 loop spans 17 amino acids. The CDR3 region is CASSKGLAGGPTDTQYF. CDR3 DNA sequence: TGTGCCAGCAGCAAAGGACTAGCGGGAGGGCCGACAGATACGCAGTATTTT.

This chain links TRBV5-5 with TRBJ2-7, with TRBD1 as a possible D gene (6 bases). The CDR3 totals 15 residues. The germline V and J ends were trimmed by 4 bases and 0 bases, with 14 bases remaining between them. From germline, CDR1 is SGHKS and CDR2 YYEKEE (reference sequence). The CDR3 nucleotides are TGTGCCAGCAGCCTCCGGGACACCCTCTCCTACGAGCAGTACTTC. Its protein product is CASSLRDTLSYEQYF.